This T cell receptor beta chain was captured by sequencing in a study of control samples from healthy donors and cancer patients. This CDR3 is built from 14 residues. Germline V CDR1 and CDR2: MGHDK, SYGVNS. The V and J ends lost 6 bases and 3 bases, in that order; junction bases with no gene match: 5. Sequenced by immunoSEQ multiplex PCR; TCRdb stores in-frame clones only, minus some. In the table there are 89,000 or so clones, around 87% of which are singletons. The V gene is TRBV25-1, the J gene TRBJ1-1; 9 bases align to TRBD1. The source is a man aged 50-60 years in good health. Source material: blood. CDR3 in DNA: TGTGCCAGCAGACTACAGGGGGCAGACACTGAAGCTTTCTTT. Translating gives CASRLQGADTEAFF. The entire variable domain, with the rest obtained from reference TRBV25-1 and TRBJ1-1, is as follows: EADIYQTPRYLVIGTGKKITLECSQTMGHDKMYWYQQDPGMELHLIHYSYGVNSTEKGDLSSESTVSRIRTEHFPLTLESARPSHTSQYLCASRLQGADTEAFFGQGTRLTVV.